The rows below give T cell receptor beta chains drawn from one sample of a study of blood T cells in healthy people across ages. TCRdb independently ran MiXCR on the 5' RACE reads; one entry per CDR3 protein. The sample holds 1.4 million to 1.5 million distinct CDR3 sequences, roughly 40% seen once. What was sequenced was blood. The source is a woman younger than 35 in good health. The CDR3 runs from the conserved cysteine through the conserved F or W. A D gene is named only where the DNA matches it firmly. A clone size is listed for some rows: how often the clone was seen (once, few, many), or a class if it is expanded.

CDR3: CSAQTGGRAPDTQYF
DNA: TGCAGTGCTCAGACGGGCGGGAGGGCCCCAGATACGCAGTATTTT
D: TRBD2
V: TRBV20-1
J: TRBJ2-3
size: NA
length: 15

CDR3: CASSSPSPVMGTQYF
DNA: TGTGCCAGCAGTTCCCCCTCTCCGGTCATGGGTACGCAGTATTTT
D: NA
V: TRBV28
J: TRBJ2-3
size: NA
length: 15

CDR3: CASSPGQQITYNEQFF
DNA: TGTGCCAGCAGTCCCGGACAGCAGATTACCTACAATGAGCAGTTCTTC
D: NA
V: TRBV27
J: TRBJ2-1
size: NA
length: 16

CDR3: CSVALANSYNEQFF
DNA: TGCAGCGTTGCCCTAGCGAACTCCTACAATGAGCAGTTCTTC
D: NA
V: TRBV29-1
J: TRBJ2-1
size: many
length: 14

CDR3: CSALPRRAMLYNEQYF
DNA: TGCAGTGCTCTTCCCAGGCGGGCTATGCTATACAATGAGCAGTACTTC
D: NA
V: TRBV20-1
J: TRBJ2-7
size: NA
length: 16

CDR3: CASSLVVAGEGNEQFF
DNA: TGTGCCAGCAGCTTAGTGGTAGCGGGAGAGGGCAATGAGCAGTTCTTC
D: TRBD2
V: TRBV7-9
J: TRBJ2-1
size: NA
length: 16

CDR3: CASSYSRGNLETQYF
DNA: TGTGCCAGCAGTTACTCGAGGGGGAACTTGGAGACCCAGTACTTC
D: NA
V: TRBV6-6
J: TRBJ2-5
size: many
length: 15

CDR3: CASSSPKDNEQFF
DNA: TGTGCCAGCAGCAGTCCGAAAGACAATGAGCAGTTCTTC
D: NA
V: TRBV7-9
J: TRBJ2-1
size: few
length: 13

CDR3: CASSPPTGTADKQYF
DNA: TGTGCCAGCAGTCCCCCAACGGGGACAGCAGATAAGCAGTATTTT
D: TRBD1
V: TRBV12-3/TRBV12-4
J: TRBJ2-3
size: NA
length: 15

CDR3: CASSEGLVGAYEQFF
DNA: TGTGCCAGCAGTGAAGGACTAGTGGGGGCGTATGAGCAGTTCTTC
D: NA
V: TRBV6-1
J: TRBJ2-1
size: NA
length: 15

CDR3: CASSPRAVNEAFF
DNA: TGTGCCAGCAGCCCTCGGGCAGTTAATGAAGCTTTCTTT
D: NA
V: TRBV7-9
J: TRBJ1-1
size: few
length: 13